The 17 T cell receptor beta chains listed next were all sequenced from one sample in a study of blood T cell repertoires in COVID-19. The protocol was immunoSEQ multiplex PCR, while the TCRdb copy is restricted to in-frame clones and leaves out a portion. The sample shows 87,000 or so clones, around nine tenths of them seen only once. Sequencing was performed on peripheral blood. The receptors here all came from a man between 35 and 55 years old with acute or convalescent COVID-19.

The chain has TRBV7-2 and TRBJ1-4; D perhaps matches TRBD1 (5 bases). The CDR3 length is 14 residues. Germline CDR1 is SGHTA and CDR2 is FQGNSA. Between the trimmed V and J ends, which lost 5 bases and 4 bases, there was a span of 11 bases. The CDR3 nucleotides read TGTGCCAGCAGCCCCGACAGATTTAATGAAAAACTGTTTTTT. Translating it yields CASSPDRFNEKLFF.

Comments on this clone: Other DNA sequences in this sample translate to the same CDR3. This rearrangement joins TRBV30 to TRBJ1-2, with TRBD1 matching 8 bases. V shed 2 bases and J 8 bases; nucleotides not matched to a gene: 13. Germline CDR1 GTSNPN, CDR2 SVGIG (reference sequence). This CDR3 contains 15 residues. DNA of the CDR3: TGTGCCTGGAGTTCAAATCACCCAGGGGGCTGGGGCTACACCTTC. Its protein product is CAWSSNHPGGWGYTF.

The gene calls are TRBV6-5 and TRBJ1-2; possibly TRBD1 for D (6 bases). The V end lost 7 bases, the J end lost 4 bases, and 10 bases lay between the germline ends. The CDR3 covers 12 residues. Germline V lookup: CDR1 MNHEY, CDR2 SVGAGI. The CDR3 bases are TGTGCCAGCACCGAGGACAGCTATGGCTACACCTTC. It codes for CASTEDSYGYTF.

V gene TRBV5-1 combines with J gene TRBJ2-1, with TRBD1 matching over 7 bases. Germline trimming cut 4 bases from V and 6 bases from J; bases unmatched to any gene: 10. CDR3 length: 15 residues. Germline V lookup: CDR1 SGHRS, CDR2 YFSETQ. In nucleotides, the CDR3 is TGCGCCAGCAGCGTGCTGACAGGGCAGCCCAATGAGCAGTTCTTC. This codes for CASSVLTGQPNEQFF.

The V gene is TRBV5-4, the J gene TRBJ2-5, with 12 bases matching TRBD2. Germline lookup yields CDR1 SGHNT and CDR2 YYREEE (reference sequence). With 4 bases clipped from V and 4 bases from J, the junction kept 8 bases outside the gene matches. The CDR3 loop spans 16 amino acids. This chain's CDR3 is CASSLKTSGRGETQYF. CDR3 coding DNA: TGTGCCAGCAGCCTTAAGACTAGCGGGAGAGGAGAGACCCAGTACTTC. Looking up the rest from reference TRBV5-4 and TRBJ2-5 gives the full variable domain: ETGVTQSPTHLIKTRGQQVTLRCSSQSGHNTVSWYQQALGQGPQFIFQYYREEENGRGNFPPRFSGLQFPNYSSELNVNALELDDSALYLCASSLKTSGRGETQYFGPGTRLLVL.

The chain links TRBV28 to TRBJ2-7; 8 nucleotides match TRBD1. The CDR3 has 15 amino acids. The V gene end was trimmed by 4 bases and the J gene end by 2 bases; junction bases not matched to a gene: 7. Germline CDR1 MDHEN, CDR2 SYDVKM. In DNA form, the CDR3 reads TGTGCCAGCAGTTCTCCCGGGACAGGACCCTACGAGCAGTACTTC. It yields the protein CASSSPGTGPYEQYF.

This clone occurred a few times. The V gene is TRBV6-5, the J gene TRBJ2-1, with D perhaps TRBD2 (5 bases). V lost 8 bases to trimming and J lost 2 bases, with 10 bases between them. This CDR3 spans 13 amino acids. Germline V gene sequence: CDR1 MNHEY, CDR2 SVGAGI. The DNA for the CDR3 is TGTGCCAGCCTGGGAGAGGCCTACAATGAGCAGTTCTTC. Translated: CASLGEAYNEQFF.

The sample holds one count of this clone. The CDR3 reads CASSPSGTEYYGYTF. For the CDR3, the DNA is TGTGCCAGCAGCCCCTCCGGGACAGAGTACTATGGCTACACCTTC. The chain uses TRBV7-6 and TRBJ1-2, with 7 positions matching TRBD1. CDR3 length: 15 amino acids. V was clipped by 5 bases and J by 3 bases; unmatched bases: 9. Germline V gene lookup returns CDR1 SGHVS and CDR2 FNYEAQ.

The V call is TRBV19, the J call TRBJ2-7; D might be TRBD1 (6 bases). The V gene lost 3 bases and the J gene lost 2 bases, with 8 bases spanning the gap. The length of the CDR3 is 13 residues. CDR1 and CDR2 from the germline V gene are LNHDA and SQIVND (reference sequence). CDR3 residues: CASSMTGTYEQYF. The DNA for the CDR3 is TGTGCCAGTAGTATGACAGGAACCTACGAGCAGTACTTC.

CDR3 nucleotide sequence: TGTGCCAGCAGTCCGTACATGACAGGGGTTTATCAAGAGACCCAGTACTTC. It encodes CASSPYMTGVYQETQYF. This chain uses TRBV27 with TRBJ2-5; 8 nucleotides align to TRBD1. CDR3 size: 17 residues. From germline, CDR1 is MNHEY and CDR2 SMNVEV (reference sequence). V dropped 5 bases and J dropped 2; count of bases not matched to a gene: 13.

The chain carries TRBV7-2 and TRBJ2-7; 10 bases fit TRBD2. This CDR3 is 15 amino acids long. The ends lost 5 bases at V and 6 bases at J; junction bases unmatched: 10. From germline, CDR1 is SGHTA and CDR2 FQGNSA. DNA for the CDR3: TGTGCCAGCAGCCCTGGGGGGACTAGCGCGTTCGAGCAGTACTTC. It specifies CASSPGGTSAFEQYF.

The chain uses TRBV24-1 and TRBJ2-5; TRBD2 matches 9 bases. The CDR3 loop spans 17 amino acids. Trimming removed 3 bases from V and 1 base from J; junction bases left unmatched: 8. CDR1 is KGHDR and CDR2 is SFDVKD in the germline V gene. CDR3 in amino acids: CATSDPSQLAGQETQYF. The CDR3 nucleotides are TGTGCCACCAGTGATCCGAGCCAACTAGCGGGCCAAGAGACCCAGTACTTC.

The rearrangement joins TRBV30 to TRBJ2-2, with a tentative D call TRBD1 (5 bases). The germline gives CDR1 GTSNPN, CDR2 SVGIG (reference sequence). With 0 bases removed from V and 3 bases from J, the gap between germline ends came to 14 bases. There are 16 residues in the CDR3. Here the CDR3 DNA reads TGTGCCTGGAGTGTAAGGTCAGGGTGGGACACCGGGGAGCTGTTTTTT. Amino acid sequence: CAWSVRSGWDTGELFF.

The chain carries TRBV19 and TRBJ2-5, with D possibly being TRBD1 (6 bases). Trimming removed 0 bases at V and 7 bases at J, with 15 bases between. The length of the CDR3 is 15 residues. Germline V lookup: CDR1 LNHDA, CDR2 SQIVND (reference sequence). CDR3 loop: CASSIDTGSAGTQYF. The DNA of the CDR3 is TGTGCCAGTAGTATAGATACAGGGTCTGCGGGGACCCAGTACTTC.

This rearrangement joins TRBV7-2 to TRBJ2-3, with a possible D match to TRBD2 (6 bases). The V end was cut by 2 bases, the J end by 4 bases, with 22 bases between. The CDR3 sequence is 18 residues long. The germline V gene encodes CDR1 SGHTA and CDR2 FQGNSA. The CDR3 is CASSLIPFRLVVSDTQYF. CDR3 nucleotides: TGTGCCAGCAGCTTAATCCCCTTCCGACTAGTAGTTTCAGATACGCAGTATTTT.

The chain recombines TRBV7-9 with TRBJ1-1; a possible D gene is TRBD1 (6 bases). Germline V gene sequence: CDR1 SEHNR, CDR2 FQNEAQ (reference sequence). The CDR3 is made up of 15 amino acids. The V gene lost 1 base and the J gene lost 1 base, with 10 bases spanning the gap. CDR3 nucleotide sequence: TGTGCCAGCAGCTTAGTTACAGGGCGGAACACTGAAGCTTTCTTT. Residues: CASSLVTGRNTEAFF.

This clone occurred a few times. The genes are TRBV5-1 and TRBJ1-6; possible D gene TRBD1, 6 bases. The V end was cut by 4 bases, the J end by 5 bases, with 10 bases between. CDR1 is SGHRS, CDR2 YFSETQ, per germline. CDR3 length: 14 amino acids. CDR3: CASSRNRDNSPLHF. The CDR3 nucleotides read TGCGCCAGCAGCCGGAACAGGGATAATTCACCCCTCCACTTT.